Following are 28 T cell receptor beta chains from one sample sequenced in a study of blood T cell repertoires in COVID-19. This table comes from immunoSEQ multiplex PCR, and its TCRdb copy is limited to in-frame clones, with some not included. The sample yields 100,000 to 150,000 clones, 70% to 90% seen once. Specimen: peripheral blood. The source is a woman aged 55-69 years with acute or convalescent COVID-19.

This chain links TRBV2 with TRBJ2-2; D might be TRBD2 (5 bases). The germline V gene encodes CDR1 SNHLY and CDR2 FYNNEI. V was cut by 2 bases and J by 0 bases, with 7 bases left in between. CDR3 length: 15 residues. CDR3 nucleotides: TGTGCCAGCAGTGAAACTAGGTCGAACACCGGGGAGCTGTTTTTT. As protein: CASSETRSNTGELFF.

The gene calls are TRBV5-1 and TRBJ2-5, with 10 bases matching TRBD2. Germline V gene data show CDR1 as SGHRS and CDR2 as YFSETQ. V lost 3 bases and J lost 1; bases outside the gene matches: 9. This CDR3 contains 17 residues. The CDR3 is CASSSRLAGALQETQYF. The CDR3 region has the DNA TGCGCCAGCAGCTCAAGGCTAGCGGGGGCCCTCCAAGAGACCCAGTACTTC.

This chain connects TRBV2 to TRBJ2-3, with D possibly being TRBD2 (5 bases). Trimming cost V 6 bases and J 0 bases, with 7 bases left between them. Germline-derived CDR1 and CDR2 are SNHLY and FYNNEI. The CDR3 is 13 residues long. CDR3 amino acids: CASRGSSTDTQYF. The CDR3 nucleotides are TGTGCCAGCAGGGGGAGTAGCACAGATACGCAGTATTTT.

This CDR3 is CASSRGGSRFYEQYF. The CDR3 DNA follows: TGTGCCAGCAGCCGCGGGGGAAGCAGGTTTTACGAGCAGTACTTC. This chain uses TRBV3-1 (or the pseudogene TRBV3-2) with TRBJ2-7; 7 bases align to TRBD2. Germline CDR1 and CDR2: LGHDT and YNNKEL (reference sequence). V shed 4 bases and J 4 bases; nucleotides not matched to a gene: 10. The CDR3 totals 15 residues.

The chain combines TRBV6-4 with TRBJ2-1; 7 bases fit TRBD2. The trim removed 7 bases at V and 10 bases at J, leaving 10 bases unmatched. Germline CDR1 reads MRHNA; CDR2 reads SNTAGT. The CDR3 totals 13 residues. CDR3 loop: CASIGGGWEEQFF. As DNA, the CDR3 is TGTGCCAGCATCGGGGGAGGGTGGGAGGAGCAGTTCTTC.

The V call is TRBV3-1 (or the pseudogene TRBV3-2), the J call TRBJ2-1; 11 bases are shared with TRBD2. The CDR3 has 19 residues. CDR1 LGHDT and CDR2 YNNKEL come from the germline V gene (reference sequence). Losses at the gene ends were 0 bases for V and 1 base for J; bases not matched to a gene: 8. Written as DNA, the CDR3 is TGTGCCAGCAGCCAAGATTCTAGCGGGAGGCCCACGTCCTACAATGAGCAGTTCTTC. Translating it yields CASSQDSSGRPTSYNEQFF.

The chain employs TRBV2 and TRBJ2-1, with TRBD2 matching over 11 bases. CDR1 and CDR2 from the germline V gene are SNHLY and FYNNEI. This CDR3 region has 16 residues. The J segment lost 2 bases and the V segment lost 7 bases, leaving 7 bases of the junction unmatched. The CDR3 sequence: CASTGLAGGPYNEQFF. The DNA for the CDR3 is TGTGCCAGCACCGGTTTAGCGGGAGGGCCCTACAATGAGCAGTTCTTC.

The chain is built from TRBV6-1 and TRBJ1-2; D remains ambiguous. CDR3 length equals 15 residues. Germline CDR1 is MNHNS and CDR2 is SASEGT. V was pared by 1 base and J by 3 bases, with 12 bases between. CDR3 in amino acids: CASSEGWRPYYGYTF. For the CDR3, the DNA is TGTGCCAGCAGTGAAGGGTGGAGACCCTACTATGGCTACACCTTC.

The genes are TRBV10-3 and TRBJ2-2, with 9 bases identical to TRBD2. This CDR3 region has 14 residues. The J segment lost 3 bases and the V segment lost 7 bases, leaving 3 bases of the junction unmatched. Germline CDR1 ENHRY, CDR2 SYGVKD. CDR3 in DNA: TGTGCCATCAAGGCGGGAGGGGACACCGGGGAGCTGTTTTTT. Translation: CAIKAGGDTGELFF.

The genes are TRBV19 and TRBJ1-2; 8 nucleotides agree with TRBD1. The CDR3 loop spans 13 amino acids. With V trimmed by 4 bases and J by 8 bases, 6 bases remained unmatched. Germline V gene data show CDR1 as LNHDA and CDR2 as SQIVND (reference sequence). The CDR3, as DNA: TGTGCCAGTAGTAGACAGGGGACCGGAGGCTACACCTTC. Protein product: CASSRQGTGGYTF. The full variable domain, completed using reference TRBV19 and TRBJ1-2, is DGGITQSPKYLFRKEGQNVTLSCEQNLNHDAMYWYRQDPGQGLRLIYYSQIVNDFQKGDIAEGYSVSREKKESFPLTVTSAQKNPTAFYLCASSRQGTGGYTFGSGTRLTVV.

V usage is TRBV5-1 and J usage is TRBJ1-4; weak D call: TRBD1 (5 bases). Germline CDR1 reads SGHRS; CDR2 reads YFSETQ. The CDR3 is made up of 15 amino acids. Trimming pared 2 bases from V and 5 bases from J, leaving 13 bases between. The CDR3: CASSFTGFENEKLFF. In DNA form, the CDR3 reads TGCGCCAGCAGCTTTACAGGTTTCGAAAATGAAAAACTGTTTTTT.

The V call is TRBV28, the J call TRBJ1-3, with 10 bases matching TRBD1. Germline loops: CDR1 MDHEN, CDR2 SYDVKM. The junction had 11 bases not matched to a gene; V was cut back by 5 bases and J by 4 bases. The CDR3 loop spans 17 amino acids. CDR3 DNA sequence: TGTGCCAGCAGTCCACACGTCGGGACAGGGGACGGAAACACCATATATTTT. Protein sequence: CASSPHVGTGDGNTIYF.

The chain uses TRBV19 and TRBJ2-1; 11 nucleotides agree with TRBD2. V lost 3 bases and J lost 9; bases outside the gene matches: 10. Germline values: CDR1 LNHDA, CDR2 SQIVND (reference sequence). This CDR3 contains 16 residues. The CDR3 protein is CASSIQVAGGGGEQFF. CDR3 sequence (DNA): TGTGCCAGTAGTATTCAGGTAGCGGGAGGGGGTGGTGAGCAGTTCTTC.

The V and J genes are TRBV18 and TRBJ1-5; 7 bases agree with TRBD1. Unmatched junction bases numbered 6, after V lost 3 bases and J lost 1 base. Germline CDR1 reads KGHSH; CDR2 reads LQKENI. This CDR3 is 16 amino acids long. Here the CDR3 DNA reads TGTGCCAGCTCACCGGGACAGCTGGGGAGCAATCAGCCCCAGCATTTT. As protein: CASSPGQLGSNQPQHF.

The V gene is TRBV3-1 (or the pseudogene TRBV3-2), the J gene TRBJ2-7; a weak D match, TRBD1 (6 bases). Trimming left V 6 bases short and J 7 bases short, with 10 bases between. Germline-derived CDR1 and CDR2 are LGHDT and YNNKEL (reference sequence). The CDR3 covers 11 residues. The CDR3 spells CASRLQGEQYF. In nucleotides, the CDR3 is TGTGCCAGCAGGCTGCAGGGGGAGCAGTACTTC.

The chain combines TRBV29-1 with TRBJ1-1; 7 nucleotides align to TRBD1. CDR1 SQVTM and CDR2 ANQGSEA come from the germline V gene. This CDR3 spans 14 amino acids. After removal of 6 bases from V and 0 bases from J, the junction contained 7 bases not matched to a gene. CDR3 residues: CSVQKGQLNTEAFF. The CDR3 DNA is TGCAGCGTACAAAAGGGACAGTTGAACACTGAAGCTTTCTTT.

V is TRBV9 and J is TRBJ2-1, with 13 nucleotides matching TRBD2. Losses at the gene ends were 0 bases for V and 4 bases for J; bases not matched to a gene: 1. The CDR3 covers 16 residues. Germline V gene data show CDR1 as SGDLS and CDR2 as YYNGEE. The CDR3 region has the DNA TGTGCCAGCAGCGTAGCGACTAGCGGGAGGTACAATGAGCAGTTCTTC. Protein: CASSVATSGRYNEQFF.

The chain has TRBV10-2 and TRBJ1-1; D not certain. The CDR3 consists of 14 residues. Germline-derived CDR1 and CDR2 are WSHSY and SAAADI. The V end lost 1 base, the J end lost 3 bases, and 9 bases lay between the germline ends. Written as DNA, the CDR3 is TGCGCCAGCAGTGAGTTCGGTCTTGACACTGAAGCTTTCTTT. Translated: CASSEFGLDTEAFF.

V usage is TRBV19 and J usage is TRBJ1-2; D is uncertain. Trimming took 2 bases from V and 0 from J, leaving 7 bases between them. The CDR3 is 14 amino acids. The germline V gene has CDR1 LNHDA and CDR2 SQIVND (reference sequence). This CDR3 is CASSIRSSNYGYTF. For the CDR3, the DNA is TGTGCCAGTAGTATACGGTCATCTAACTATGGCTACACCTTC.

J is TRBJ2-2 and V is TRBV3-1 (or the pseudogene TRBV3-2); 9 nucleotides align to TRBD2. The CDR3 loop spans 16 amino acids. With 1 base clipped from V and 3 bases from J, the junction kept 3 bases outside the gene matches. In germline, CDR1 is LGHDT, CDR2 YNNKEL (reference sequence). CDR3 bases: TGTGCCAGCAGCCAAGGAGGGACTAGCCACACCGGGGAGCTGTTTTTT. This codes for CASSQGGTSHTGELFF.

This clone has a handful of counts. The chain recombines TRBV13 with TRBJ1-4, with D hard to call. CDR1 is PRHDT, CDR2 FYEKMQ, per germline (reference sequence). The ends were cut back, 5 bases at V and 0 bases at J, with 10 bases in the middle. The CDR3 loop spans 15 amino acids. DNA for the CDR3: TGTGCCAGCAGCCGGCGGGCGACAACTAATGAAAAACTGTTTTTT. Its translation is CASSRRATTNEKLFF.

The gene calls are TRBV20-1 and TRBJ1-6, with D possibly being TRBD1 (5 bases). The germline V gene encodes CDR1 DFQATT and CDR2 SNEGSKA (reference sequence). The CDR3 runs 16 residues. The V gene lost 3 bases and the J gene lost 0 bases, with 12 bases spanning the gap. The CDR3 nucleotides are TGCAGTGCTAGTAGGAGCGGGGGCTCCTATAATTCACCCCTCCACTTT. The encoded protein is CSASRSGGSYNSPLHF.

This chain links TRBV9 with TRBJ1-4; 7 bases match TRBD1. The trim removed 0 bases at V and 6 bases at J, leaving 2 bases unmatched. The germline V gene encodes CDR1 SGDLS and CDR2 YYNGEE. The CDR3 covers 14 residues. The chain's CDR3 is CASSVGDSDEKLFF. The CDR3 bases are TGTGCCAGCAGCGTAGGGGACAGCGATGAAAAACTGTTTTTT.

The chain uses TRBV5-1 and TRBJ2-1; TRBD2 matches at 13 bases. This CDR3 region has 16 residues. The trim removed 4 bases at V and 8 bases at J, leaving 9 bases unmatched. Germline loops: CDR1 SGHRS, CDR2 YFSETQ. The CDR3: CASSARTSGSGDEQFF. CDR3 coding DNA: TGCGCCAGCAGCGCGAGGACTAGCGGGAGTGGCGATGAGCAGTTCTTC.

The V gene is TRBV11-1, the J gene TRBJ2-1; TRBD2 might be the D (6 bases). Trimming took 4 bases from V and 3 from J, leaving 13 bases between them. CDR1 SGHAT and CDR2 FQDESV come from the germline V gene (reference sequence). The CDR3 length is 15 residues. The CDR3: CASSSSLANYNEQFF. As DNA, the CDR3 is TGTGCCAGCAGCTCTTCCCTAGCGAACTACAATGAGCAGTTCTTC. Together with reference TRBV11-1 and TRBJ2-1, the CDR3 gives the full variable domain: EAEVAQSPRYKITEKSQAVAFWCDPISGHATLYWYRQILGQGPELLVQFQDESVVDDSQLPKDRFSAERLKGVDSTLKIQPAELGDSAMYLCASSSSLANYNEQFFGPGTRLTVL.

This clone was seen once. The genes are TRBV7-9 and TRBJ1-1; tentatively, D is TRBD1 (5 bases). The CDR3 loop spans 14 amino acids. CDR1 is SEHNR and CDR2 is FQNEAQ in the germline V gene (reference sequence). V was cut by 2 bases and J by 7 bases, with 14 bases left in between. CDR3 amino acids: CASSLSGGRGEAFF. CDR3 nucleotides: TGTGCCAGCAGCTTATCGGGGGGAAGGGGTGAAGCTTTCTTT.

The V gene is TRBV27, the J gene TRBJ2-1; 12 bases map to TRBD2. The germline V gene encodes CDR1 MNHEY and CDR2 SMNVEV (reference sequence). The junction had 3 bases not matched to a gene; V was cut back by 1 base and J by 11 bases. The CDR3 is 14 residues long. Here the CDR3 reads CASSLLLAGGQQFF. For the CDR3, the DNA is TGTGCCAGCAGTTTATTACTAGCGGGAGGACAGCAGTTCTTC.

The J gene is TRBJ2-7, the V gene TRBV13; D may be TRBD2 (6 bases). V was cut by 5 bases and J by 7 bases, with 12 bases left in between. This CDR3 is 12 amino acids long. Per the germline V gene, CDR1 is PRHDT and CDR2 is FYEKMQ (reference sequence). CDR3 loop: CASSLSRGEQYV. The CDR3 DNA is TGTGCCAGCAGCCTCTCCCGGGGGGAGCAGTACGTC.